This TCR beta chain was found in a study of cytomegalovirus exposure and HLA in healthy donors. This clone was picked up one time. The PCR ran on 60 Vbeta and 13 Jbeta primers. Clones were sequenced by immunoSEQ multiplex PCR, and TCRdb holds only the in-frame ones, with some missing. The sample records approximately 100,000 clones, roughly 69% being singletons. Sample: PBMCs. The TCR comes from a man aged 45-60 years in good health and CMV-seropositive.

The CDR3, as DNA: TGTGCCAGAAGCACCTTAGCGGGAGGTTCGGGGGAGCAGTACTTC. It yields the protein CARSTLAGGSGEQYF. This chain links TRBV7-9 with TRBJ2-7; the match to TRBD2 covers 10 bases. The J segment lost 7 bases and the V segment lost 9 bases, leaving 15 bases of the junction unmatched. The CDR3 contains 15 residues. CDR1 is SEHNR and CDR2 is FQNEAQ in the germline V gene (reference sequence).